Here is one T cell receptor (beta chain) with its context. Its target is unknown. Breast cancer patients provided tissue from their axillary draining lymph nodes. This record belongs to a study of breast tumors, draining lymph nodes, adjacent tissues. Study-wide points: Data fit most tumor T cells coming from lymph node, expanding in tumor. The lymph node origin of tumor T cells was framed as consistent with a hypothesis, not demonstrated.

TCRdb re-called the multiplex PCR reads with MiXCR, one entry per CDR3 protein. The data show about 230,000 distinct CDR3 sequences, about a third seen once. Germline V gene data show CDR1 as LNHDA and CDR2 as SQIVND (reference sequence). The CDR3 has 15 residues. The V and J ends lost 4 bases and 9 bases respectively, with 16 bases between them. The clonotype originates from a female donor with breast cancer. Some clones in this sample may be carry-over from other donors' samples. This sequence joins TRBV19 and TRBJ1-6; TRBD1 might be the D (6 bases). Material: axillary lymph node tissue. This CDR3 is CASSKWGDTGSPLHF. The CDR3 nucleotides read TGTGCCAGTAGTAAGTGGGGGGACACCGGTTCACCCCTCCACTTT.